This T cell receptor beta chain was sequenced during a study of control samples from healthy donors and cancer patients. This clone was detected a few times. Per germline, CDR1 SGDLS and CDR2 YYNGEE. CDR3 length: 14 amino acids. The V and J ends lost 4 bases and 6 bases, in that order; junction bases with no gene match: 8. Profiled with immunoSEQ multiplex PCR; TCRdb holds only in-frame clones, not every one. This table holds around 120,000 clones, approximately 94% found once. The TCR originated in a man in his fifties with head and neck cancer. Sequenced material: PBMCs. The rearrangement joins TRBV9 to TRBJ1-2; 8 positions match TRBD1. Here the CDR3 DNA reads TGTGCCAGCAGCCCGTGGACAGGGCGTCATGGCTACACCTTC. Amino acids: CASSPWTGRHGYTF.